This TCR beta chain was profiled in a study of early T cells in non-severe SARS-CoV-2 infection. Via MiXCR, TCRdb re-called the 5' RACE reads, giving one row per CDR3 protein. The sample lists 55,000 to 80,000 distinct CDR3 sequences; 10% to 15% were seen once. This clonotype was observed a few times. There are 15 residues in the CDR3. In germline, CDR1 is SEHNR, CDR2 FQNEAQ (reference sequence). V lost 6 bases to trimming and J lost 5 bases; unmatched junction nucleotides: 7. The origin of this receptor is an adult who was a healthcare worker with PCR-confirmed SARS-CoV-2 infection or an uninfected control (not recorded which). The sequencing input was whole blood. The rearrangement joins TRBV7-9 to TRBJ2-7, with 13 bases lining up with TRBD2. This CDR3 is CASRRLAGGIDEQYF. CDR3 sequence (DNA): TGTGCCAGCAGAAGACTAGCGGGGGGTATCGACGAGCAGTACTTC.